This T cell receptor beta chain was sequenced during a study of CD8+ T cells in alopecia areata. After isolation, RNA underwent reverse transcription to generate cDNA as the sequencing template. Profiling relied on immunoSEQ multiplex PCR, and the TCRdb table lists in-frame clones only, not all of them. The sample shows about 140,000 clones, 40% to 55% of them seen only once. V lost 5 bases and J 5 bases, leaving 17 bases between the germline ends. The CDR3 totals 14 residues. CDR1 is SGHRS and CDR2 is YFSETQ in the germline V gene. This clone was observed a few times. The sequence derives from a human donor with alopecia areata. Specimen: CD4+ T cells sorted from blood, collected at week 0. V is TRBV5-1 and J is TRBJ2-7, with D perhaps TRBD2 (8 bases). CDR3 sequence (DNA): TGCGCCAGCAGGATCGGGAGGGGGCTAGACGAGCAGTACTTC. It is translated as CASRIGRGLDEQYF.